Reported below is one T cell receptor beta chain. In its sample, this clone was seen once. The antigen this receptor binds is unknown. The record has no base qualities; no much larger clone is one base away. The data derive from a study of shared clonotypes between healthy human individuals (dated by TCRdb to the early 2020s). With regard to the full study: A couple of women and a few men aged 18 to 49 years were included in the cohort. For each donor, CD4 naive and CD4 memory were each run on three plates, CD8 naive on two plates, and CD8 memory on one plate. To estimate repertoire size and how much clonotypes are shared between individuals, the study performed deep sequencing of blood TCR repertoires from about five healthy adults. To increase sequencing depth and limit assay-specific biases, different laboratories used diverse techniques to prepare libraries and sequence TCR repertoires. Per donor, leukapheresis produced somewhere between about 0.94 and 8.9 billion PBMCs. The investigation overall reported the following: The small number of donors limited the genetic and exposure-history diversity represented. Pairwise subsampling led to the expectation that sequencing depth would affect the degree of clonotype sharing among donors. Sampling was restricted to blood, and TCR repertoires in tissue are likely to differ from TCR repertoires in blood. Naive subsets generally had larger estimated clonotype richness than memory subsets. Clonotypes shared by all four sorted-subset donors showed higher generation probabilities than non-shared clonotypes. Incomplete sequencing was indicated by rarefaction of sorted-subset datasets, despite the large sequencing depth. About 5% of naive CD4, 3.5% of naive CD8, 2.3% of memory CD4, and less than 0.45% of memory CD8 clonotypes were shared across a few donors.

Donors were healthy HIV-negative adults with no recently reported acute infections or vaccinations. Only Caucasian adults living in Nashville, Tennessee, USA were represented among the donors. Magnetic negative selection was used to enrich CD4+ T cells, after which naive cells were positively selected on CD45RA and the negative fraction became the memory subset. Blood was collected by leukapheresis, and PBMCs were isolated by Ficoll-Histopaque density gradient centrifugation and then cryopreserved in liquid nitrogen vapor phase. Purity and quantity of every magnetically sorted T cell population were checked by analytical flow cytometry. Genomic DNA was isolated from every sorted fraction and measured by UV absorbance on a Nanodrop 2000c. The germline V and J ends show losses of 4 bases and 3 bases respectively, and no gene match explains 12 bases of the junction. From the germline V gene, CDR1 is SGHTS and CDR2 is YDEGEE. The CDR3 numbers 17 residues from cysteine through phenylalanine. Left in the record is the CDR3 DNA by itself, 51 bases read in frame from the first base.

TCR CDR3 regions were amplified from genomic DNA by multiplex PCR using the deep immunoSEQ assay. Genomic DNA extracted from each cell subset was distributed evenly over all wells of several immunoSEQ 96-well plates, and each plate served as one replicate. Each replicate PCR for sorted subsets received roughly 0.2 ug genomic DNA, equal to tens of thousands of T cell genomes. Purified libraries were measured with a Qubit 3.0 fluorometer, size-checked on a Bioanalyzer 2100, and measured again with the KAPA Library Quantification kit. Every immunoSEQ 96-well plate was sequenced on a separate single-read 150-cycle Illumina NextSeq 550 flow cell. Processing in the source paper ran as follows. Because only junctional sequences without quality scores were contained in the immunoSEQ output, filtering matching that applied to full-length reads could not be performed. Sequences were annotated with PyIR, a Python wrapper for IgBLAST v1.9, and V/J genes and CDR3 were assigned using IMGT germline references. Reads were removed for weak V/J assignments (E-value above 1e-6), missing CDR3, stop codons, out-of-frame junctions, or ambiguous translated residues. V3J clonotypes were defined by identical inferred V gene, J gene, and CDR3 amino acid sequence. Percentage overlap between repertoires was calculated by dividing the number of shared unique clonotypes by the size of the smaller repertoire. RTK rarefaction, the Chao1 estimator, and Recon v2.1 estimates of unobserved clonotypes were used to assess repertoire richness. Generation probabilities for all TCRbeta clonotypes obtained by the gDNA method from a handful of donors were computed using OLGA. Here the immuneACCESS table is served through TCRdb, limited to in-frame sequences with V and J called. Missing clones are a known gap in these copies; in checked studies unresolved V genes cover under half, and the rest lacks a known reason. That table gives V, J and clone size, and the DNA gave D and trimming. The sample records about 1 million clones, approximately 68% of which are singletons. The leading ten clones occupy about 1.5% of the sample.

The sample taken for sequencing was memory CD4+ T cells sorted from blood. In light of the paper, this sample's cell subset or site label describes: CD45RA-negative fraction. This TCR derives from a man aged 18 to 29 in good health. The chain links TRBV5-8 with TRBJ1-5, with 8 bases in between that match TRBD1. The CDR3 region reads CASSGDPGQANNQPQHF. The sequenced DNA: TGTGCCAGCAGCGGGGACCCGGGACAGGCGAACAATCAGCCCCAGCATTTT.